Below are 21 T cell receptor beta chains sequenced from a single sample in a study of blood T cells in healthy people across ages. Combining a sample-barcoded 5' primer with a J-beta primer mix, a second PCR ran for roughly 6 to 12 cycles. From the 5' RACE reads, TCRdb called clonotypes with MiXCR, one entry per CDR3 protein. The repertoire consists of some 920,000 distinct CDR3 sequences, with roughly 50% occurring once and the leading ten covering around 21%. Specimen: blood. Receptors originate from a woman in her sixties or seventies in good health.

Regarding this clonotype: Relative to the germline gene, one junction end is altered; a read error may explain this. This chain joins TRBV4-2 and TRBJ2-7, with a tentative D call TRBD1 (5 bases). Germline assignment: CDR1 LGHNA and CDR2 YNFKEQ. The CDR3 covers 15 residues. The CDR3 region has the DNA TGTGCCAGCAGCCAAACCGACGGCACAGGCTACGAGCAGTATTTC. It encodes CASSQTDGTGYEQYF.

In this sample, this clonotype turned up once. The CDR3 nucleotides are TGTGCCAGCAGCCTACGGTTCGGTGGTAGTTCTGATGGCTACACCTTC. Its translation is CASSLRFGGSSDGYTF. The chain carries TRBV5-6 and TRBJ1-2; D unclear. CDR1 and CDR2 from the germline V gene are SGHDT and YYEEEE. The CDR3 spans 16 residues. The germline V and J ends were trimmed by 4 bases and 6 bases, with 22 bases remaining between them.

The chain is built from TRBV28 and TRBJ2-1, with 11 bases that match TRBD2. J was trimmed by 4 bases and V by 6 bases; bases with no gene match: 8. This CDR3 comprises 16 residues. Per germline, CDR1 MDHEN and CDR2 SYDVKM. CDR3 amino acids: CASSPQSSGRYNEQFF. In nucleotides, the CDR3 is TGTGCCAGCAGCCCACAATCTAGCGGGAGGTACAATGAGCAGTTCTTC. Complete variable domain (other parts from reference TRBV28 and TRBJ2-1): DVKVTQSSRYLVKRTGEKVFLECVQDMDHENMFWYRQDPGLGLRLIYFSYDVKMKEKGDIPEGYSVSREKKERFSLILESASTNQTSMYLCASSPQSSGRYNEQFFGPGTRLTVL.

The V and J genes are TRBV7-9 and TRBJ2-5, with 8 bases aligning to TRBD2. CDR3 length equals 16 residues. Germline assignment: CDR1 SEHNR and CDR2 FQNEAQ (reference sequence). The ends lost 0 bases at V and 2 bases at J; junction bases unmatched: 5. The CDR3 coding sequence is TGTGCCAGCAGCTTAGCCCGGGGACTAGTTCAAGAGACCCAGTACTTC. Translated: CASSLARGLVQETQYF.

The DNA for the CDR3 is TGTGCCAGCAGGGGAAGCGGACTTATCACAGATACGCAGTATTTT. Its protein product is CASRGSGLITDTQYF. This chain joins TRBV11-1 and TRBJ2-3, with D possibly being TRBD2 (5 bases). This CDR3 has 15 amino acids. The V end was cut by 6 bases, the J end by 2 bases, with 15 bases between. Looked up from germline, CDR1 is SGHAT and CDR2 is FQDESV (reference sequence).

The sample holds a few counts of this clonotype. The chain uses TRBV5-4 and TRBJ2-5; 7 nucleotides line up with TRBD1. V lost 0 bases to trimming and J lost 5 bases; unmatched junction nucleotides: 7. Looked up from germline, CDR1 is SGHNT and CDR2 is YYREEE (reference sequence). CDR3 length: 15 residues. The CDR3 reads CASSLDRGIWETQYF. CDR3 in DNA: TGTGCCAGCAGCTTGGACAGGGGAATATGGGAGACCCAGTACTTC.

The chain carries TRBV27 and TRBJ2-1, with 11 bases matching TRBD2. This CDR3 has 20 residues. From germline, CDR1 is MNHEY and CDR2 SMNVEV (reference sequence). V shed 1 base and J 0 bases; nucleotides not matched to a gene: 11. The DNA of the CDR3 is TGTGCCAGCAGTTTATTAGGGCTAGCGGGAGGTCGGAGCTCCTACAATGAGCAGTTCTTC. Residues: CASSLLGLAGGRSSYNEQFF.

This clonotype has only a few counts. The gene calls are TRBV7-9 and TRBJ2-1, with D possibly TRBD2 on 6 matching bases. The CDR3 is 14 residues long. CDR1 and CDR2 from the germline V gene are SEHNR and FQNEAQ (reference sequence). V was trimmed by 7 bases and J by 1 base, leaving 11 bases between them. CDR3 in DNA: TGTGCCAGCACCGGGACTGGGTCCTACAATGAGCAGTTCTTC. Translated: CASTGTGSYNEQFF.

This clonotype has only a few counts. This chain uses TRBV24-1 with TRBJ2-3; D gene unclear. V was pared by 3 bases and J by 5 bases, with 5 bases between. Germline loops: CDR1 KGHDR, CDR2 SFDVKD. This CDR3 has 12 amino acids. This CDR3 is CATSDVGDTQYF. The CDR3 DNA reads as TGTGCCACCAGTGATGTCGGAGATACGCAGTATTTT.

There are a few counts of this clonotype. The V call is TRBV20-1, the J call TRBJ2-1; 12 bases align to TRBD1. This CDR3 has 13 residues. Trimming cost V 5 bases and J 9 bases; bases outside gene matches: 5. CDR1 is DFQATT, CDR2 SNEGSKA, per germline (reference sequence). CDR3: CSAPGQGAGEQFF. CDR3 coding DNA: TGCAGTGCTCCGGGACAGGGGGCTGGTGAGCAGTTCTTC.

This clonotype has just a few counts. This sequence joins TRBV7-3 and TRBJ2-3; D assignment may be TRBD1 or TRBD2 (7 bases each). Between the trimmed V and J ends, which lost 10 bases and 4 bases, there was a span of 24 bases. CDR1 and CDR2 from the germline V gene are SGHTA and FQGTGA. The CDR3 is 16 amino acids. The CDR3 reads CATSTPGQRGADTQYF. DNA for the CDR3: TGTGCCACGTCTACGCCGGGACAGCGGGGCGCAGATACGCAGTATTTT.

The chain recombines TRBV6-1 with TRBJ2-1, with D maybe TRBD2 (5 bases). CDR1 and CDR2 (germline): MNHNS, SASEGT. The CDR3 loop spans 17 amino acids. The ends were cut back, 6 bases at V and 0 bases at J, with 18 bases in the middle. The CDR3 nucleotides read TGTGCCAGCAGACTTGGGAGCGGTTTATTCTCCTACAATGAGCAGTTCTTC. The encoded protein is CASRLGSGLFSYNEQFF.

A few counts support this clonotype. The rearrangement uses TRBV6-5 and TRBJ1-2; D is perhaps TRBD1 (5 bases). Between the trimmed V and J ends, which lost 5 bases and 0 bases, there was a span of 10 bases. The CDR3 is made up of 14 amino acids. In germline, CDR1 is MNHEY, CDR2 SVGAGI. CDR3 bases: TGTGCCAGCAGTCCGACGACAGCTAACTATGGCTACACCTTC. Translating gives CASSPTTANYGYTF.

This clonotype was observed a handful of times. J is TRBJ1-4 and V is TRBV27, with 7 bases that match TRBD1. V lost 6 bases to trimming and J lost 7 bases; unmatched junction nucleotides: 11. This CDR3 comprises 15 residues. Germline assignment: CDR1 MNHEY and CDR2 SMNVEV (reference sequence). CDR3 in amino acids: CASRGTYRGGEKLFF. For the CDR3, the DNA is TGTGCCAGCAGAGGAACTTACAGGGGTGGTGAAAAACTGTTTTTT. Full variable domain (rest looked up from reference TRBV27 and TRBJ1-4): EAQVTQNPRYLITVTGKKLTVTCSQNMNHEYMSWYRQDPGLGLRQIYYSMNVEVTDKGDVPEGYKVSRKEKRNFPLILESPSPNQTSLYFCASRGTYRGGEKLFFGSGTQLSVL.

The V call is TRBV6-2 or TRBV6-3, the J call TRBJ1-6; D might be TRBD1 (6 bases). CDR3 length: 13 amino acids. The germline gives CDR1 MNHEY, CDR2 SVGEGT. Trimming took off 8 bases at V and 7 bases at J, with 12 bases between the two ends. The chain's CDR3 is CASGQPPNSPLHF. The CDR3 bases are TGTGCCAGCGGACAGCCCCCCAATTCACCCCTCCACTTT.

The CDR3 DNA reads as TGCGCCAGCAGCTTGGGTGGCGAATTCTACAATGAGCAGTTCTTC. It specifies CASSLGGEFYNEQFF. The V call is TRBV5-1, the J call TRBJ2-1; D not certain. Between the trimmed V and J ends, which lost 0 bases and 3 bases, there was a span of 10 bases. CDR1 and CDR2 (germline): SGHRS, YFSETQ. This CDR3 is built from 15 residues.

This chain connects TRBV7-9 to TRBJ2-7; D unclear. V lost 7 bases and J lost 1, with 11 bases in between. The CDR3 totals 13 residues. Germline-derived CDR1 and CDR2 are SEHNR and FQNEAQ (reference sequence). The CDR3 protein is CASTSWASYEQYF. The CDR3 bases are TGTGCCAGCACCAGTTGGGCGTCCTACGAGCAGTACTTC.

Notes on this clonotype: The junction shows a germline mismatch at one end, possibly a read error. The J gene is TRBJ2-7, the V gene TRBV5-1; a weak D match, TRBD1 (6 bases). This CDR3 is built from 14 residues. Germline CDR1 and CDR2: SGHRS and YFSETQ. This chain's CDR3 is CASSRTGMADEQYF. The CDR3 DNA sequence: TGCGCTAGCAGCCGTACAGGGATGGCCGACGAGCAGTACTTC.

This clonotype was seen a few times. V gene TRBV6-1 combines with J gene TRBJ2-3; 13 nucleotides line up with TRBD2. Losses at the gene ends were 6 bases for V and 4 bases for J; bases not matched to a gene: 13. This CDR3 region has 18 residues. Germline V lookup: CDR1 MNHNS, CDR2 SASEGT. The CDR3 DNA is TGTGCCAGCAGCCACGGACTAGCGGGAGTCGGTGTCGCAGATACGCAGTATTTT. Protein product: CASSHGLAGVGVADTQYF.

The J gene is TRBJ1-3, the V gene TRBV21-1; TRBD1, the table's D call, was not compared with the DNA. TRBV21-1 is a known pseudogene. The CDR3 runs to 16 residues. The CDR3 DNA sequence: TGTGCCAGCAGCAATACCCCCAGGGTATCCGGAAACACCATATATTTT. Its protein is CASSNTPRVSGNTIYF.

The CDR3 DNA reads TGTGCCAGCAGTTCTTTCCCGGGACAGCGATACGAGCAGTACTTC. This codes for CASSSFPGQRYEQYF. This chain uses TRBV6-5 with TRBJ2-7, with 7 nucleotides matching TRBD1. This CDR3 has 15 amino acids. Germline V CDR1 and CDR2: MNHEY, SVGAGI. V was pared by 4 bases and J by 4 bases, with 10 bases of the junction left unmatched.